These 27 T cell receptor beta chains originate from one sample sequenced in a study of vaccination and CD4 T cells after COVID-19. Treatment defined: roughly 11-day PBMC culture with coronavirus spike peptide pools or control peptides (ViraFEST assay). These receptors have no known antigen. With the Oncomine TCR Beta short-read assay, DNA from cultured CD4+ T cells was sequenced. TCRdb reanalysed the PCR reads using MiXCR and keeps one entry per CDR3 protein. The sample yields about 21,000 distinct CDR3 sequences, over 40% seen once. Sequenced material: CD4+ T cells from blood, cultured in vitro. These receptors were obtained from a human donor who had recovered from COVID-19.

The chain uses TRBV7-2 and TRBJ1-1, with D uncertain. V lost 1 base and J 0 bases, leaving 6 bases between the germline ends. The CDR3 spans 14 residues. The germline CDR1 and CDR2 sequences are SGHTA and FQGNSA. CDR3 coding DNA: TGTGCCAGCAGCTTAGGCCGGGTGAACACTGAAGCTTTCTTT. Protein product: CASSLGRVNTEAFF.

The rearrangement joins TRBV5-1 to TRBJ2-7, with 9 bases matching TRBD2. Unmatched junction bases numbered 4, after V lost 3 bases and J lost 0 bases. The CDR3 has 15 amino acids. Looked up from germline, CDR1 is SGHRS and CDR2 is YFSETQ. The CDR3 sequence is CASSSGLATSYEQYF. CDR3 DNA: TGCGCCAGCAGCTCCGGACTAGCGACCTCCTACGAGCAGTACTTC.

The V call is TRBV20-1, the J call TRBJ2-3; a possible D gene is TRBD2 (6 bases). The V and J ends lost 3 bases and 2 bases respectively, with 12 bases between them. The CDR3 is 14 residues long. Germline V CDR1 and CDR2: DFQATT, SNEGSKA (reference sequence). DNA of the CDR3: TGCAGTGCTAGGGGTAGCGGAATCACAGATACGCAGTATTTT. Translated, it gives CSARGSGITDTQYF.

This clonotype was recorded a few times. The V and J genes are TRBV7-7 and TRBJ2-2, with D perhaps matching TRBD1 (5 bases). The CDR3 spans 15 residues. Trimming removed 5 bases from V and 1 base from J, with 11 bases in between. Germline CDR1 SSHAT, CDR2 FNYEAQ (reference sequence). In DNA form, the CDR3 reads TGTGCCAGCAGCCCAACTACAGGGAACACCGGGGAGCTGTTTTTT. Its protein product is CASSPTTGNTGELFF.

This chain connects TRBV6-1 to TRBJ1-4, with D possibly matching TRBD1 (5 bases). Trimming stripped 7 bases from V and 4 bases from J, with 13 bases between. Looked up from germline, CDR1 is MNHNS and CDR2 is SASEGT. This CDR3 has 14 amino acids. This chain's CDR3 is CASTEGRSNEKLFF. As DNA, the CDR3 is TGTGCCAGCACCGAGGGGAGGAGTAATGAAAAACTGTTTTTT.

The rearrangement links TRBV6-2 or TRBV6-3 to TRBJ2-2; 7 bases fit TRBD2. Trimming took 6 bases from V and 2 from J; bases not matched to a gene: 15. The length of the CDR3 is 18 residues. CDR1 is MNHEY, CDR2 SVGEGT, per germline. This CDR3 is CASSLRTAGVPNTGELFF. The CDR3, as DNA: TGTGCCAGCAGCCTCCGGACGGCGGGAGTCCCTAACACCGGGGAGCTGTTTTTT.

The chain couples TRBV20-1 to TRBJ1-2; D gene unclear. Germline CDR1 and CDR2: DFQATT and SNEGSKA (reference sequence). Trimming stripped 5 bases from V and 4 bases from J, with 11 bases between. The CDR3 is made up of 12 amino acids. The CDR3 is CSAAPDVYGYTF. The CDR3 coding sequence is TGCAGTGCTGCCCCAGATGTCTATGGCTACACCTTC.

Only a few counts were recorded for this clonotype. The rearrangement links TRBV28 to TRBJ1-6, with D tentatively TRBD1 (5 bases). Trimming took 5 bases from V and 9 from J, leaving 11 bases between them. The germline V gene encodes CDR1 MDHEN and CDR2 SYDVKM. The CDR3 runs 13 residues. The CDR3, as DNA: TGTGCCAGCAGTAGGGACCTGAGTTCACCCCTCCACTTT. The encoded protein is CASSRDLSSPLHF.

This clonotype has a single count. Compared with germline, one end of the junction differs, possibly owing to a read error. The chain has TRBV2 and TRBJ1-1; maybe TRBD1 (6 bases). Germline assignment: CDR1 SNHLY and CDR2 FYNNEI. The CDR3 length is 13 residues. DNA for the CDR3: TGTTCCAGCAGGAGGGGGGTGAACACTGAAGCTTTCTTT. Amino acid sequence: CSSRRGVNTEAFF.

The chain links TRBV20-1 to TRBJ1-1; maybe TRBD1 (5 bases). The CDR3 loop spans 14 amino acids. Germline CDR1 and CDR2: DFQATT and SNEGSKA (reference sequence). The ends were cut back, 1 base at V and 0 bases at J, with 9 bases in the middle. The CDR3 reads CSARAGTVNTEAFF. The CDR3 DNA follows: TGCAGTGCTAGAGCCGGGACGGTGAACACTGAAGCTTTCTTT.

The chain is built from TRBV2 and TRBJ1-5, with 8 nucleotides matching TRBD1. This CDR3 region has 17 residues. J was trimmed by 0 bases and V by 5 bases; bases with no gene match: 9. Germline V gene sequence: CDR1 SNHLY, CDR2 FYNNEI. CDR3 sequence (DNA): TGTGCCAGCAGTCGTACAGGGGGTATGGGTAGCAATCAGCCCCAGCATTTT. Its translation is CASSRTGGMGSNQPQHF.

V and J are TRBV6-1 and TRBJ2-7, with a weak D call TRBD1 (7 bases). Per the germline V gene, CDR1 is MNHNS and CDR2 is SASEGT. This CDR3 comprises 14 residues. The germline V and J ends were trimmed by 4 bases and 6 bases, with 16 bases remaining between them. The CDR3 here is CASSGEDRLAEQYF. CDR3 nucleotide sequence: TGTGCCAGCAGTGGGGAGGACAGGCTAGCCGAGCAGTACTTC.

V usage is TRBV27 and J usage is TRBJ2-5; D gene unclear. Germline CDR1 and CDR2: MNHEY and SMNVEV (reference sequence). V was pared by 3 bases and J by 7 bases, with 9 bases between. CDR3 length: 12 residues. The CDR3 here is CASSFRYGTQYF. In nucleotides, the CDR3 is TGTGCCAGCAGTTTTAGATACGGGACCCAGTACTTC.

The rearrangement links TRBV19 to TRBJ2-7; 7 positions agree with TRBD2. Germline V lookup: CDR1 LNHDA, CDR2 SQIVND (reference sequence). The junction had 5 bases not matched to a gene; V was cut back by 3 bases and J by 6 bases. The length of the CDR3 is 13 residues. This CDR3 reads CASSIGREGEQYF. DNA of the CDR3: TGTGCCAGTAGTATTGGGAGGGAAGGCGAGCAGTACTTC.

This clonotype has a handful of counts. V gene TRBV20-1 combines with J gene TRBJ2-5; 7 bases match TRBD1. The trim removed 5 bases at V and 0 bases at J, leaving 3 bases unmatched. This CDR3 has 13 amino acids. Germline CDR1 is DFQATT and CDR2 is SNEGSKA (reference sequence). The CDR3 DNA reads TGCAGTGCTTTGGACAGGAACCAAGAGACCCAGTACTTC. As protein: CSALDRNQETQYF.

V and J are TRBV7-2 and TRBJ2-3, with D unresolved. Deletions cut 1 base from V and 0 bases from J, with 8 bases between. The CDR3 is made up of 15 amino acids. Germline loops: CDR1 SGHTA, CDR2 FQGNSA. CDR3 sequence reads: CASSLGVDSTDTQYF. CDR3 in DNA: TGTGCCAGCAGCTTAGGAGTAGATAGCACAGATACGCAGTATTTT. The whole variable domain, filled in from reference TRBV7-2 and TRBJ2-3, reads GAGVSQSPSNKVTEKGKDVELRCDPISGHTALYWYRQSLGQGLEFLIYFQGNSAPDKSGLPSDRFSAERTGGSVSTLTIQRTQQEDSAVYLCASSLGVDSTDTQYFGPGTRLTVL.

This clonotype was observed a few times. This sequence joins TRBV20-1 and TRBJ1-5, with a tentative D call TRBD1 (5 bases). The CDR3 spans 13 residues. Germline values: CDR1 DFQATT, CDR2 SNEGSKA (reference sequence). Between the trimmed V and J ends, which lost 4 bases and 6 bases, there was a span of 13 bases. The CDR3 DNA follows: TGCAGTGCTACTTCAGGGAGGGGTCAGCCCCAGCATTTT. Its translation: CSATSGRGQPQHF.

V gene TRBV7-2 combines with J gene TRBJ1-1; D is unresolved. Germline lookup yields CDR1 SGHTA and CDR2 FQGNSA. Trimming pared 5 bases from V and 2 bases from J, leaving 9 bases between. This CDR3 contains 13 residues. In DNA form, the CDR3 reads TGTGCCAGCAGCGCTCAGCCCAACACTGAAGCTTTCTTT. This codes for CASSAQPNTEAFF.

This chain joins TRBV7-6 and TRBJ1-1, with D unresolved. Per the germline V gene, CDR1 is SGHVS and CDR2 is FNYEAQ. The CDR3 loop spans 13 amino acids. V was cut by 5 bases and J by 0 bases, with 7 bases left in between. The CDR3 coding sequence is TGTGCCAGCAGCCAAGATTTGAACACTGAAGCTTTCTTT. Translation: CASSQDLNTEAFF.

V usage is TRBV7-2 and J usage is TRBJ2-2; D unclear. The CDR3 contains 14 residues. Deletions cut 3 bases from V and 1 base from J, with 6 bases between. Germline V lookup: CDR1 SGHTA, CDR2 FQGNSA. The chain's CDR3 is CASSLYRNTGELFF. As DNA, the CDR3 is TGTGCCAGCAGCTTGTACCGGAACACCGGGGAGCTGTTTTTT.

This clonotype was picked up a small number of times. The chain uses TRBV10-2 and TRBJ1-5; weak D call: TRBD1 (5 bases). The CDR3 spans 18 residues. V lost 2 bases to trimming and J lost 1 base, with 18 bases between them. Per germline, CDR1 WSHSY and CDR2 SAAADI. CDR3 coding DNA: TGCGCCAGCAGTGAGGGAATCCGGGACCGAGTAAGCAATCAGCCCCAGCATTTT. Translation: CASSEGIRDRVSNQPQHF.

The rearrangement links TRBV7-3 to TRBJ2-2, with D uncertain. V was shortened by 5 bases and J by 8 bases, with 12 bases between the two germline ends. The CDR3 has 13 amino acids. The germline V gene has CDR1 SGHTA and CDR2 FQGTGA. The CDR3 coding sequence is TGTGCCAGCAGCCCCACAAGAACGGGGGAGCTGTTTTTT. This translates into CASSPTRTGELFF.

The gene calls are TRBV28 and TRBJ1-2; TRBD1 might be the D (5 bases). The V end lost 6 bases, the J end lost 2 bases, and 16 bases lay between the germline ends. Germline V gene sequence: CDR1 MDHEN, CDR2 SYDVKM. The CDR3 loop spans 15 amino acids. The CDR3 here is CASRLRPGDNYGYTF. The CDR3 DNA is TGTGCCAGCAGACTTCGACCCGGGGACAACTATGGCTACACCTTC.

The V and J genes are TRBV19 and TRBJ2-5; D not certain. Germline V CDR1 and CDR2: LNHDA, SQIVND (reference sequence). The CDR3 is 15 residues long. Trimming pared 6 bases from V and 2 bases from J, leaving 16 bases between. CDR3 sequence reads: CASRLSVTRQETQYF. The CDR3 nucleotides are TGTGCCAGTAGACTTTCCGTGACAAGACAAGAGACCCAGTACTTC.

This clonotype has only one observation. The chain employs TRBV5-1 and TRBJ2-7; D remains unclear. V lost 0 bases and J 2 bases, leaving 15 bases between the germline ends. In germline, CDR1 is SGHRS, CDR2 YFSETQ. This CDR3 is built from 16 residues. CDR3 amino acids: CASSLDGSRRAYEQYF. The CDR3 region has the DNA TGCGCCAGCAGCTTGGACGGGTCTCGACGGGCCTACGAGCAGTACTTC.

This clonotype was counted between two and nine times. V and J are TRBV2 and TRBJ1-5, with D maybe TRBD1 (5 bases). From germline, CDR1 is SNHLY and CDR2 FYNNEI. This CDR3 region has 14 residues. With 6 bases removed from V and 4 bases from J, the gap between germline ends came to 13 bases. The CDR3 sequence is CASRWDGLNQPQHF. The CDR3, as DNA: TGTGCCAGCAGGTGGGACGGACTAAATCAGCCCCAGCATTTT.

The chain is built from TRBV2 and TRBJ2-1; D not certain. CDR1 is SNHLY and CDR2 is FYNNEI in the germline V gene. The germline V and J ends were trimmed by 2 bases and 5 bases, with 13 bases remaining between them. CDR3 length: 15 residues. The CDR3 region is CASSETRVPHNEQFF. The DNA for the CDR3 is TGTGCCAGCAGTGAAACCCGGGTCCCCCACAATGAGCAGTTCTTC.